A selection of T cell receptor beta chains follows, all from one sample in a study of cytomegalovirus exposure and HLA in healthy donors. The protocol was immunoSEQ multiplex PCR, while the TCRdb copy is restricted to in-frame clones and leaves out a portion. The table lists some 180,000 clones, roughly 13% of them singletons, with 7.8% in the top ten. Sequenced material: PBMCs. These receptors came from a man in his forties or fifties in good health and CMV-seropositive. The CDR3 runs from the conserved cysteine through the conserved F or W. Each record gives: D gene, J gene, clone size, V gene, CDR3 DNA, CDR3 protein. D genes are given only for firm matches. Where a row states a size, it is once, few, many or the class of an expanded clone; other rows omit it.

d_call: .
j_call: TRBJ2-5
clone_size: few
v_call: TRBV7-2
cdr3_nt: TGTGCCAGCAGCCAGCTCAGGGGTGAGACCCAGTACTTC
cdr3_aa: CASSQLRGETQYF

d_call: TRBD2
j_call: TRBJ2-3
clone_size: .
v_call: TRBV29-1
cdr3_nt: TGCAGCGTCGGGATTGTGCGGGGGGCAACCACAGATACGCAGTATTTT
cdr3_aa: CSVGIVRGATTDTQYF

d_call: .
j_call: TRBJ1-2
clone_size: few
v_call: TRBV14
cdr3_nt: TGTGCCAGCAGCCTCAACAGACAAACTAACTATGGCTACACCTTC
cdr3_aa: CASSLNRQTNYGYTF

d_call: TRBD1
j_call: TRBJ1-2
clone_size: many
v_call: TRBV5-6
cdr3_nt: TGTGCCAGCAGCTCACCGGGACAGGGTTTCTATGGCTACACCTTC
cdr3_aa: CASSSPGQGFYGYTF

d_call: TRBD2
j_call: TRBJ2-1
clone_size: few
v_call: TRBV29-1
cdr3_nt: TGCAGCTCTCGGGAGGGCCAAGTGTACAATGAGCAGTTCTTC
cdr3_aa: CSSREGQVYNEQFF

d_call: TRBD2
j_call: TRBJ2-5
clone_size: few
v_call: TRBV19
cdr3_nt: TGTGCCAGTAGTTTCGGACTAGCGGGGGGCAAAGAGACCCAGTACTTC
cdr3_aa: CASSFGLAGGKETQYF

d_call: .
j_call: TRBJ1-2
clone_size: few
v_call: TRBV30
cdr3_nt: TGTGCCTGGAGTGTCGGAGGCCAGGATGGCTACACCTTC
cdr3_aa: CAWSVGGQDGYTF

d_call: .
j_call: TRBJ1-2
clone_size: .
v_call: TRBV15
cdr3_nt: TGTGCCACCAGCAGAGATAGAACCCCGGTAAGCGAGGATGGCTACACCTTC
cdr3_aa: CATSRDRTPVSEDGYTF

d_call: .
j_call: TRBJ2-7
clone_size: .
v_call: TRBV5-1
cdr3_nt: TGCGCCAGCAGCTCAGGGCCCACCTACGAGCAGTACTTC
cdr3_aa: CASSSGPTYEQYF

d_call: .
j_call: TRBJ2-1
clone_size: .
v_call: TRBV11-3
cdr3_nt: TGTGCCAGCAGCACCGTTAGAGAGCAGTTCTTC
cdr3_aa: CASSTVREQFF

d_call: .
j_call: TRBJ1-2
clone_size: few
v_call: TRBV6-5
cdr3_nt: TGTGCCAGCAGTGAATCTCCGGGGAGCCATGGCTACACCTTC
cdr3_aa: CASSESPGSHGYTF

d_call: .
j_call: TRBJ2-3
clone_size: .
v_call: TRBV6-6
cdr3_nt: TGTGCCAGCAGTCGGTTCCGTACAGATACGCAGTATTTT
cdr3_aa: CASSRFRTDTQYF

d_call: TRBD1
j_call: TRBJ1-1
clone_size: few
v_call: TRBV5-1
cdr3_nt: TGCGCCAGCAGCAAAGTGCGGGGACAGCGCGGGGAAGCTTTCTTT
cdr3_aa: CASSKVRGQRGEAFF

d_call: TRBD1
j_call: TRBJ1-5
clone_size: .
v_call: TRBV4-1
cdr3_nt: TGCGCCAGCAGCCAAGCAGGGGGACAGCCCCAGCATTTT
cdr3_aa: CASSQAGGQPQHF

d_call: .
j_call: TRBJ2-3
clone_size: few
v_call: TRBV10-3
cdr3_nt: TGTGCCATCAGTGAGGACTCTTCAGATACGCAGTATTTT
cdr3_aa: CAISEDSSDTQYF

d_call: .
j_call: TRBJ2-5
clone_size: .
v_call: TRBV2
cdr3_nt: TGTGCCAGCAACATGTACCAAGAGACCCAGTACTTC
cdr3_aa: CASNMYQETQYF

d_call: .
j_call: TRBJ1-2
clone_size: .
v_call: TRBV5-4
cdr3_nt: TGTGCCAGCAGCTTGAGGGGGAGCTCGGGCAACTATGGCTACACCTTC
cdr3_aa: CASSLRGSSGNYGYTF

d_call: .
j_call: TRBJ2-7
clone_size: .
v_call: TRBV18
cdr3_nt: TGTGCCAGCTCCTCCCTTGGGCCCCTCGAGCAGTACTTC
cdr3_aa: CASSSLGPLEQYF

d_call: .
j_call: TRBJ1-1
clone_size: few
v_call: TRBV4-3
cdr3_nt: TGCGCCAGCAGCCAGGGTGAGGGGGAATACACTGAAGCTTTCTTT
cdr3_aa: CASSQGEGEYTEAFF

d_call: .
j_call: TRBJ1-1
clone_size: few
v_call: TRBV25-1
cdr3_nt: TGTGCCAGCAAAGGAAGGGCAGGGCTTATGAACACTGAAGCTTTCTTT
cdr3_aa: CASKGRAGLMNTEAFF

d_call: TRBD1
j_call: TRBJ2-2
clone_size: few
v_call: TRBV18
cdr3_nt: TGTGCCAGCAGACAGGGAGCGAACACCGGGGAGCTGTTTTTT
cdr3_aa: CASRQGANTGELFF

d_call: .
j_call: TRBJ2-5
clone_size: few
v_call: TRBV4-3
cdr3_nt: TGCGCCAGCAGCCGGGTGCAGGGGTTTGAGACCCAGTACTTC
cdr3_aa: CASSRVQGFETQYF

d_call: .
j_call: TRBJ2-5
clone_size: few
v_call: TRBV11-3
cdr3_nt: TGTGCCAGCAGCTTATATGGGGGACATCAGGAGACCCAGTACTTC
cdr3_aa: CASSLYGGHQETQYF

d_call: TRBD2
j_call: TRBJ2-5
clone_size: few
v_call: TRBV7-2
cdr3_nt: TGTGCCAGCAGCTTAGCGATAACTAGCGGGGCCCTAGAAGGGACCCAGTACTTC
cdr3_aa: CASSLAITSGALEGTQYF